The present entry profiles one T cell receptor (beta chain) with its context. The entry originates in a study of blood T cell repertoires in COVID-19. Produced via immunoSEQ multiplex PCR; TCRdb's table is partial and in-frame only. The sample lists 57,000 or so clones; approximately 83% were seen once. The sequencing sample was made of peripheral blood. The receptor's source is a human donor in a cohort sampled during active COVID-19.

The CDR3: CASMDRGRGYTF. In nucleotides, the CDR3 is TGTGCCAGCATGGACAGGGGACGCGGCTACACCTTC. The chain couples TRBV27 to TRBJ1-2, with 9 bases fitting TRBD1. The J segment lost 8 bases and the V segment lost 7 bases, leaving 5 bases of the junction unmatched. CDR1 is MNHEY and CDR2 is SMNVEV in the germline V gene (reference sequence). The CDR3 loop spans 12 amino acids.